The sequence of this TCR beta chain was determined in a study of blood T cell repertoires in COVID-19. Study background: COVID-19 samples, acute and convalescent, were from the United States, Italy and Spain. PBMCs, B-cell-depleted T cells, or T cells provided the cDNA or gDNA that made up the material.

Original analysis: Reference gene primers were amplified, and this amplification served to estimate nucleated cell counts. Produced via immunoSEQ multiplex PCR; TCRdb's table is partial and in-frame only. V, J and clone size are those of that table, while D and trimming were read from the DNA. Of about 15,000 clones listed, roughly four fifths are singletons. The ends were cut back, 4 bases at V and 8 bases at J, with 8 bases in the middle. This CDR3 is built from 12 residues. Germline assignment: CDR1 MNHNY and CDR2 SVGAGI (reference sequence). The chain uses TRBV6-6 and TRBJ1-4; no definite D call. Material for sequencing was peripheral blood. The sequence derives from a man in his 60s with acute or convalescent COVID-19. The CDR3 DNA sequence: TGTGCCAGCAGTTTCAGACTCGAAAAACTGTTTTTT. It translates to CASSFRLEKLFF.